This TCR beta chain comes out of a study of T cells in localized non-small cell lung cancer. Whole-study results and caveats: Sequencing involved a lone tumor region, leaving heterogeneity possible. In the blood, greater T cell density corresponded to longer overall survival. Appearances in adjacent lung were noted for a median approximately 61 of the top 100 tumor clones. In uninvolved adjacent lung, T cell clonality reached its highest value, exceeding tumor.

Method: immunoSEQ multiplex PCR; TCRdb's copy keeps in-frame clones and lacks some. The repertoire includes more than 35,000 clones, around 90% of them detected once, and roughly 6.9% sits in the top ten. Between the trimmed V and J ends, which lost 1 base and 0 bases, there was a span of 7 bases. CDR3 length: 14 amino acids. The V gene's germline CDR1 is SGDLS and CDR2 YYNGEE. About this clone itself: No antigen is known for it.

The rearrangement uses TRBV9 and TRBJ1-1, with D uncertain. This receptor was obtained from a female donor at least 60 years old with stage I lung adenocarcinoma. The specimen comprised peripheral blood, sampled before any cancer treatment. The CDR3 protein is CASSVMEMNTEAFF. The CDR3 DNA reads TGTGCCAGCAGCGTAATGGAGATGAACACTGAAGCTTTCTTT.